The 18 T cell receptor beta chains below all came from one sample that was sequenced in a study of T cell responses to AZD1222 COVID-19 vaccine. Sequencing was performed with immunoSEQ multiplex PCR; in TCRdb, only in-frame clones are kept and a portion is missing. The table lists fewer than 90,000 clones, 86% of them singletons, with less than 6.5% in the top ten. This specimen was peripheral blood, taken 28 days after the second AZD1222 dose. These receptors all come from an adult who received the AZD1222 COVID-19 vaccine.

As concerns this clone: Different DNA sequences within this sample yield the same CDR3. The chain couples TRBV7-9 to TRBJ1-1; possible D gene TRBD1, 5 bases. Trimming removed 3 bases from V and 5 bases from J, with 13 bases in between. Germline V CDR1 and CDR2: SEHNR, FQNEAQ (reference sequence). The CDR3 is 14 amino acids. CDR3 DNA: TGTGCCAGCAGCTTGGCGGGGGGAGGAACTGAAGCTTTCTTT. This encodes CASSLAGGGTEAFF.

The chain couples TRBV6-5 to TRBJ1-5; D unresolved. The germline CDR1 and CDR2 sequences are MNHEY and SVGAGI. V gave up 5 bases and J gave up 0 bases, with 8 bases separating them. The CDR3 sequence is 14 residues long. In DNA form, the CDR3 reads TGTGCCAGCAGTCGTCACGATAGCAATCAGCCCCAGCATTTT. Translating gives CASSRHDSNQPQHF.

The genes are TRBV29-1 and TRBJ2-1; 11 nucleotides match TRBD2. CDR1 is SQVTM, CDR2 ANQGSEA, per germline. Trimming removed 7 bases from V and 9 bases from J; junction bases left unmatched: 8. There are 13 residues in the CDR3. DNA for the CDR3: TGCAGCGCTCGAATAACTAGCGGGGGTGAGCAGTTCTTC. This translates into CSARITSGGEQFF.

The J gene is TRBJ1-5, the V gene TRBV5-1, with D perhaps TRBD1 (6 bases). V was shortened by 2 bases and J by 2 bases, with 11 bases between the two germline ends. Germline CDR1 is SGHRS and CDR2 is YFSETQ. The CDR3 loop spans 15 amino acids. CDR3 sequence (DNA): TGCGCCAGCAGCTTTGACCCAGGGGGCAATCAGCCCCAGCATTTT. It yields the protein CASSFDPGGNQPQHF.

The rearrangement links TRBV10-2 to TRBJ2-7, with D tentatively TRBD2 (6 bases). The germline gives CDR1 WSHSY, CDR2 SAAADI. This CDR3 has 15 residues. V gave up 6 bases and J gave up 0 bases, with 15 bases separating them. The CDR3 DNA follows: TGCGCCAGCAGATCGGGACTTTTTAGCTCCTACGAGCAGTACTTC. Amino acid sequence: CASRSGLFSSYEQYF.

This clone has only a few counts. This chain joins TRBV20-1 and TRBJ1-4; D is possibly TRBD1 (5 bases). Germline CDR1 is DFQATT and CDR2 is SNEGSKA (reference sequence). V was cut by 3 bases and J by 8 bases, with 16 bases left in between. The CDR3 runs 14 residues. CDR3 in amino acids: CSASGQGRREKLFF. The DNA of the CDR3 is TGCAGTGCTAGTGGTCAGGGCCGTAGGGAAAAACTGTTTTTT.

The chain links TRBV5-1 to TRBJ2-3, with 9 bases aligning to TRBD2. The length of the CDR3 is 16 residues. Trimming took 1 base from V and 4 from J; bases not matched to a gene: 7. Germline CDR1 and CDR2: SGHRS and YFSETQ. Here the CDR3 DNA reads TGCGCCAGCAGCTTGTTGCGGGGGGGTTCGGCAGATACGCAGTATTTT. This encodes CASSLLRGGSADTQYF.

The J gene is TRBJ2-7, the V gene TRBV6-6; the D call may be TRBD1 or TRBD2 (5 bases each). Trimming stripped 5 bases from V and 3 bases from J, with 20 bases between. The CDR3 covers 16 residues. Germline-derived CDR1 and CDR2 are MNHNY and SVGAGI (reference sequence). The CDR3 reads CASSRGTGTALYEQYF. CDR3 nucleotides: TGTGCCAGCAGTCGAGGGACGGGAACAGCCCTCTACGAGCAGTACTTC.

This sequence joins TRBV19 and TRBJ2-4, with D perhaps matching TRBD1 (6 bases). Germline-derived CDR1 and CDR2 are LNHDA and SQIVND (reference sequence). Trimming took 5 bases from V and 2 from J, leaving 16 bases between them. The CDR3 spans 16 residues. This CDR3 reads CASSGLQGMTKNIQYF. The CDR3 coding sequence is TGTGCCAGTAGTGGCCTACAGGGTATGACCAAAAACATTCAGTACTTC.

This chain links TRBV7-3 with TRBJ2-2; D is perhaps TRBD2 (6 bases). The CDR3 covers 15 residues. From germline, CDR1 is SGHTA and CDR2 FQGTGA. Trimming stripped 2 bases from V and 5 bases from J, with 12 bases between. The CDR3 bases are TGTGCCAGCAGCTTAGGAGGGAGGAGGACCGGGGAGCTGTTTTTT. It is translated as CASSLGGRRTGELFF.

This clone was found once. The CDR3 sequence is CATGSDGYTF. CDR3 DNA: TGTGCCACGGGGTCGGATGGCTACACCTTC. The chain is built from TRBV21-1 and TRBJ1-2. TRBV21-1 represents a pseudogene. This CDR3 contains 10 residues.

The V and J genes are TRBV5-1 and TRBJ2-7, with D tentatively TRBD2 (5 bases). V lost 0 bases and J 3 bases, leaving 13 bases between the germline ends. Germline V gene sequence: CDR1 SGHRS, CDR2 YFSETQ. The CDR3 runs to 15 residues. CDR3: CASSLGSGDYYEQYF. CDR3 coding DNA: TGCGCCAGCAGCTTGGGTTCAGGCGACTACTACGAGCAGTACTTC.

The chain is built from TRBV7-9 and TRBJ2-6; D is possibly TRBD1 or TRBD2 (5 bases each). Trimming took off 8 bases at V and 0 bases at J, with 11 bases between the two ends. The CDR3 spans 15 residues. Germline assignment: CDR1 SEHNR and CDR2 FQNEAQ (reference sequence). In DNA, the CDR3 is TGTGCCAGCGGGGACCATAGCTCTGGGGCCAACGTCCTGACTTTC. Its translation: CASGDHSSGANVLTF.

This sequence joins TRBV19 and TRBJ1-4, with a weak D call TRBD1 (5 bases). The CDR3 totals 17 residues. Germline-derived CDR1 and CDR2 are LNHDA and SQIVND (reference sequence). The V gene lost 5 bases and the J gene lost 3 bases, with 19 bases spanning the gap. CDR3 nucleotides: TGTGCCAGTAGTCTGGGCAGGGATAAGGTGGCTAATGAAAAACTGTTTTTT. This gives the protein CASSLGRDKVANEKLFF. The whole variable domain, remainder taken from reference TRBV19 and TRBJ1-4, is DGGITQSPKYLFRKEGQNVTLSCEQNLNHDAMYWYRQDPGQGLRLIYYSQIVNDFQKGDIAEGYSVSREKKESFPLTVTSAQKNPTAFYLCASSLGRDKVANEKLFFGSGTQLSVL.

V gene TRBV15 combines with J gene TRBJ2-3; 10 bases map to TRBD1. Germline V gives CDR1 LNHNV, CDR2 YYDKDF (reference sequence). This CDR3 has 15 amino acids. Trimming removed 2 bases from V and 6 bases from J; junction bases left unmatched: 5. The CDR3 protein is CATSRRTGGDDTQYF. In DNA, the CDR3 is TGTGCCACCAGCAGACGGACAGGGGGTGATGATACGCAGTATTTT.

This clone was seen a handful of times. The genes are TRBV30 and TRBJ1-5, with D hard to call. This CDR3 comprises 13 residues. Germline CDR1 GTSNPN, CDR2 SVGIG (reference sequence). With 3 bases removed from V and 0 bases from J, the gap between germline ends came to 6 bases. In DNA form, the CDR3 reads TGTGCCTGGAGCAGGAATAGCAATCAGCCCCAGCATTTT. This encodes CAWSRNSNQPQHF.

This clone was recorded only once. V gene TRBV5-1 combines with J gene TRBJ2-2; TRBD2 aligns across 10 bases. After removal of 0 bases from V and 5 bases from J, the junction contained 4 bases not matched to a gene. Looked up from germline, CDR1 is SGHRS and CDR2 is YFSETQ. CDR3 length: 16 residues. CDR3: CASSLGPSGGTGELFF. The CDR3 nucleotides read TGCGCCAGCAGCTTGGGTCCTAGCGGGGGAACCGGGGAGCTGTTTTTT.

The chain has TRBV28 and TRBJ2-7; TRBD1 is a possible D gene (6 bases). Trimming left V 6 bases short and J 2 bases short, with 11 bases between. The CDR3 has 13 residues. Germline CDR1 reads MDHEN; CDR2 reads SYDVKM. In DNA form, the CDR3 reads TGTGCCAGCAGCACACAGGGTGCCTACGAGCAGTACTTC. It codes for CASSTQGAYEQYF.